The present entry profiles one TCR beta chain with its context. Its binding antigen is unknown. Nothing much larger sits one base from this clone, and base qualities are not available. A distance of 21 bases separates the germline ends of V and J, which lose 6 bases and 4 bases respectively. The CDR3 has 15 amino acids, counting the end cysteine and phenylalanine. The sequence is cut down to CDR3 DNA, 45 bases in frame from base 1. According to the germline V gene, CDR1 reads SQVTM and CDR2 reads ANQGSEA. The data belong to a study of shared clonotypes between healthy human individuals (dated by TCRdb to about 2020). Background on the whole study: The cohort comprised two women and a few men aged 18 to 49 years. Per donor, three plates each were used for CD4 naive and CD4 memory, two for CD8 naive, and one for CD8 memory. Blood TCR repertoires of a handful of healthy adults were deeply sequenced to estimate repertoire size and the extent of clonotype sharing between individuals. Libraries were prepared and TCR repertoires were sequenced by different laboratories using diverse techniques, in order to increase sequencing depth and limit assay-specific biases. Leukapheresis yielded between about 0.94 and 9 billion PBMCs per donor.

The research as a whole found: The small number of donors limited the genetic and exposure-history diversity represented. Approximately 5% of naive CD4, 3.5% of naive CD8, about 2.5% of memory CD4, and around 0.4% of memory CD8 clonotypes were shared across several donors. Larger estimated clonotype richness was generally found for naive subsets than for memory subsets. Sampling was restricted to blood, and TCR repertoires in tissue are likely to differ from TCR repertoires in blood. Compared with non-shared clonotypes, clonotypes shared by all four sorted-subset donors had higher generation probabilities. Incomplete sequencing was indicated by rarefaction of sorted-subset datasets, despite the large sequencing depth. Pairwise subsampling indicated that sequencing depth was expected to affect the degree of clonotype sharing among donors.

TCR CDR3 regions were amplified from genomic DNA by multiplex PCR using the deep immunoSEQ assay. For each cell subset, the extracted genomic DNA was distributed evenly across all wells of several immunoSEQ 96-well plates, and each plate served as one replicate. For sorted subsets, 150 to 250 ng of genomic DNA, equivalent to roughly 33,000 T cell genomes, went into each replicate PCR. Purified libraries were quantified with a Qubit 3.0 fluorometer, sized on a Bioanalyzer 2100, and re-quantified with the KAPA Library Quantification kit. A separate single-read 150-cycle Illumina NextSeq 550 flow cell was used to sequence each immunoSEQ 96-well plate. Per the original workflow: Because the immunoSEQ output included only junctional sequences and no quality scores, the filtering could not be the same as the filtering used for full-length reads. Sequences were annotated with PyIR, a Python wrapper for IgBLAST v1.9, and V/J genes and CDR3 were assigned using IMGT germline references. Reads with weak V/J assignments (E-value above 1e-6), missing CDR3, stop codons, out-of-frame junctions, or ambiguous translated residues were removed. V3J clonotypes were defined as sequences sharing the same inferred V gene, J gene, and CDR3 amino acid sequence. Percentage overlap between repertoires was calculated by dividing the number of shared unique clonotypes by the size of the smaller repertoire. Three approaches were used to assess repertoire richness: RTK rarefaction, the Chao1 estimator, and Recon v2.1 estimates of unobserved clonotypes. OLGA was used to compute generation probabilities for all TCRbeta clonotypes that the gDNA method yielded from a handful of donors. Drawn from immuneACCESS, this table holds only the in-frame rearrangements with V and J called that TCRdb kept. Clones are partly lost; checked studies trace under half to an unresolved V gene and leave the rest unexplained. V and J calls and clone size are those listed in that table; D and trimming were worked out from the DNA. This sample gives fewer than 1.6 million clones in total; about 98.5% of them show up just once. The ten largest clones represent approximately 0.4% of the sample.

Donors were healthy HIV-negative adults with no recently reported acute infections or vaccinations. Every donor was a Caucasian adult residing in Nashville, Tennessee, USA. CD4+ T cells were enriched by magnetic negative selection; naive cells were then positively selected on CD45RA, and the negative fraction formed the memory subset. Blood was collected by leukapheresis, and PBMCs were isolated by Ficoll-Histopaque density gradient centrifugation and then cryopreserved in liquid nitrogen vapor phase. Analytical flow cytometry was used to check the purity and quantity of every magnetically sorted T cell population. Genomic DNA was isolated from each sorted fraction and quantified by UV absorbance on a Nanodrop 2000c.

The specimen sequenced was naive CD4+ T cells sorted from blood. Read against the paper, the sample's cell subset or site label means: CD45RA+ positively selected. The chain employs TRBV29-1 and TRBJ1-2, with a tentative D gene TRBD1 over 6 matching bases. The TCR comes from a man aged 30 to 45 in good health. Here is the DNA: TGCAGCGTGGAGCTCGGGGGCGCTATGCTCTATGGCTACACCTTC. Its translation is CSVELGGAMLYGYTF.